Presented here are 23 T cell receptor beta chains from one specimen sequenced in a study of OX40 agonist ivuxolimab in advanced cancers. Only in-frame clones appear in the TCRdb table, and some are missing; sequencing was by immunoSEQ multiplex PCR. The table includes around 60,000 clones, around 75% detected once. The material was CD4+ or CD8+ T cells sorted from blood, obtained in a trial of the OX40 agonist ivuxolimab. The receptors here all came from an adult with an advanced solid tumor such as melanoma, head and neck, liver or kidney cancer.

On this clone itself: One junction end does not reproduce the germline sequence, and a read error may be involved. The chain employs TRBV5-1 and TRBJ1-2, with 7 bases matching TRBD1. This CDR3 is built from 15 residues. CDR1 is SGHRS and CDR2 is YFSETQ in the germline V gene. In DNA form, the CDR3 reads TGTGCCAGCAGCAGAGACAGGGCTGATAACTATGGCTACACCTTC. As protein: CASSRDRADNYGYTF.

The chain is built from TRBV6-1 and TRBJ1-5; maybe TRBD1 (5 bases). There are 15 residues in the CDR3. The ends were cut back, 2 bases at V and 0 bases at J, with 8 bases in the middle. The V gene's germline CDR1 is MNHNS and CDR2 SASEGT. The CDR3 is CASSENRLSNQPQHF. DNA for the CDR3: TGTGCCAGCAGTGAAAACAGGCTTAGCAATCAGCCCCAGCATTTT.

This chain uses TRBV4-2 with TRBJ2-3, with D hard to call. The V end lost 0 bases, the J end lost 0 bases, and 4 bases lay between the germline ends. Germline V CDR1 and CDR2: LGHNA, YNFKEQ. This CDR3 is 14 amino acids long. As DNA, the CDR3 is TGTGCCAGCAGCCAAGATCGAAGCACAGATACGCAGTATTTT. It translates to CASSQDRSTDTQYF.

The chain joins TRBV18 to TRBJ2-7; TRBD1 might be the D (5 bases). Trimming took off 2 bases at V and 3 bases at J, with 14 bases between the two ends. The germline V gene encodes CDR1 KGHSH and CDR2 LQKENI. The CDR3 has 15 residues. In nucleotides, the CDR3 is TGTGCCAGCTCACCAGACTTTCTAGGGGACTACGAGCAGTACTTC. Encoded protein: CASSPDFLGDYEQYF.

The chain links TRBV29-1 to TRBJ1-4; TRBD1 matches 8 bases. Unmatched junction bases numbered 9, after V lost 7 bases and J lost 8 bases. CDR3 size: 13 residues. Germline-derived CDR1 and CDR2 are SQVTM and ANQGSEA. CDR3 sequence: CSATGTGHEKLFF. CDR3 coding DNA: TGCAGCGCCACCGGGACAGGACACGAAAAACTGTTTTTT. The full variable domain, rest sourced from reference TRBV29-1 and TRBJ1-4, is SAVISQKPSRDICQRGTSLTIQCQVDSQVTMMFWYRQQPGQSLTLIATANQGSEATYESGFVIDKFPISRPNLTFSTLTVSNMSPEDSSIYLCSATGTGHEKLFFGSGTQLSVL.

To note about this clone: The junction departs from the called germline gene at one end, perhaps through a read error. The chain combines TRBV6-6 with TRBJ1-1; 9 bases agree with TRBD1. CDR1 MNHNY and CDR2 SVGAGI come from the germline V gene (reference sequence). This CDR3 has 15 amino acids. The CDR3 loop reads CASSYGTGMNAEAFF. For the CDR3, the DNA is TGTGCCAGCAGTTACGGGACAGGGATGAACGCTGAAGCTTTCTTT.

The chain is built from TRBV6-6 and TRBJ2-3, with TRBD2 matching 11 bases. Germline V gene lookup returns CDR1 MNHNY and CDR2 SVGAGI (reference sequence). Trimming cost V 5 bases and J 0 bases; bases outside gene matches: 4. CDR3 size: 16 residues. CDR3 in amino acids: CASSGGLAVSTDTQYF. The CDR3, as DNA: TGTGCCAGCAGTGGGGGACTAGCGGTGAGCACAGATACGCAGTATTTT.

Here the CDR3 DNA reads TGTGCCAGCAGGTCGACAGGTCATCAGTACGAGCAGTACTTC. Amino acid sequence: CASRSTGHQYEQYF. The chain carries TRBV6-1 and TRBJ2-7; D possibly corresponds to TRBD1 (6 bases). The V end lost 6 bases, the J end lost 4 bases, and 16 bases lay between the germline ends. CDR1 MNHNS and CDR2 SASEGT come from the germline V gene. This CDR3 region has 14 residues.

The chain employs TRBV19 and TRBJ2-1; tentatively, D is TRBD2 (6 bases). The germline V and J ends were trimmed by 5 bases and 0 bases, with 11 bases remaining between them. CDR1 and CDR2 (germline): LNHDA, SQIVND (reference sequence). This CDR3 comprises 15 residues. CDR3 protein: CASSPDYNSYNEQFF. CDR3 in DNA: TGTGCCAGTAGTCCGGACTACAACTCCTACAATGAGCAGTTCTTC.

The gene calls are TRBV4-1 and TRBJ2-7; 9 bases map to TRBD2. V lost 0 bases to trimming and J lost 6 bases; unmatched junction nucleotides: 6. The CDR3 is 15 amino acids. Germline CDR1 and CDR2: MGHRA and YSYEKL. CDR3 bases: TGCGCCAGCAGCCAAGAGCGCGGGGGGGCCCCCGAGCAGTACTTC. It specifies CASSQERGGAPEQYF.

This clone was observed a few times. The CDR3 nucleotides read TGTGCAAGTCGCTTAGGACGCGGGGGGGCTTATTACAATGAGCAGTTCTTC. This sequence encodes CASRLGRGGAYYNEQFF. The J gene is TRBJ2-1, the V gene TRBV12-2; TRBD2, the table's D call, was not compared with the DNA. TRBV12-2 is labeled a pseudogene. CDR3 length equals 17 residues.

V usage is TRBV5-1 and J usage is TRBJ1-2; 8 bases are a match to TRBD1. The V segment lost 3 bases and the J segment 3 bases; nucleotides outside the gene matches: 10. The germline V gene encodes CDR1 SGHRS and CDR2 YFSETQ. This CDR3 spans 16 amino acids. The CDR3 spells CASSSVGQGHYYGYTF. CDR3 bases: TGCGCCAGCAGCTCGGTTGGACAGGGTCATTACTATGGCTACACCTTC.

V usage is TRBV5-3 and J usage is TRBJ1-4; no firm D call. TRBV5-3 is annotated as an ORF whose role is uncertain. V lost 4 bases and J 7 bases, leaving 11 bases between the germline ends. This CDR3 has 13 residues. The CDR3 DNA follows: TGTGCCAGAAGCCCGGAGAGGACTGAAAAACTGTTTTTT. Protein product: CARSPERTEKLFF.

J is TRBJ1-6 and V is TRBV6-5; D not resolved. CDR3 length: 15 residues. CDR1 and CDR2 (germline): MNHEY, SVGAGI. With 4 bases removed from V and 3 bases from J, the gap between germline ends came to 10 bases. This chain's CDR3 is CASSSPNSYNSPLHF. The CDR3 bases are TGTGCCAGCAGTTCCCCGAACAGCTATAATTCACCCCTCCACTTT.

The genes are TRBV19 and TRBJ1-5; no clear D gene. CDR3 length equals 15 residues. Between the trimmed V and J ends, which lost 3 bases and 1 base, there was a span of 10 bases. Germline V gene data show CDR1 as LNHDA and CDR2 as SQIVND (reference sequence). The chain's CDR3 is CASSMALRSNQPQHF. The CDR3 DNA reads as TGTGCCAGTAGTATGGCGTTGAGGAGCAATCAGCCCCAGCATTTT.

The chain couples TRBV19 to TRBJ1-5; tentative D call: TRBD1 (5 bases). The ends were cut back, 4 bases at V and 7 bases at J, with 17 bases in the middle. The V gene's germline CDR1 is LNHDA and CDR2 SQIVND (reference sequence). This CDR3 contains 15 residues. The CDR3 reads CASSKSSGVMQPQHF. Here the CDR3 DNA reads TGTGCCAGTAGTAAGTCGTCGGGGGTAATGCAGCCCCAGCATTTT.

This clone occurred a few times. The chain couples TRBV30 to TRBJ1-5; D is uncertain. CDR3 length: 16 residues. Trimming took off 0 bases at V and 0 bases at J, with 12 bases between the two ends. The germline V gene encodes CDR1 GTSNPN and CDR2 SVGIG (reference sequence). As DNA, the CDR3 is TGTGCCTGGAGTGTAATCGGCATAGATAGCAATCAGCCCCAGCATTTT. Translating it yields CAWSVIGIDSNQPQHF.

The sample holds a few counts of this clone. The rearrangement joins TRBV6-1 to TRBJ2-1, with D perhaps matching TRBD1 (10 bases). The CDR3 runs 18 residues. Germline V CDR1 and CDR2: MNHNS, SASEGT. V shed 2 bases and J shed 6 bases, with 23 bases lying between them. CDR3: CASSERGQGTSSRNEQFF. The CDR3 nucleotides read TGTGCCAGCAGTGAACGGGGACAGGGGACTAGCAGTCGCAATGAGCAGTTCTTC.

For the CDR3, the DNA is TGTGCCACCAGCAGAGATAAAGCCGGGACAGGCGCTGGCTACACCTTC. It codes for CATSRDKAGTGAGYTF. The chain carries TRBV15 and TRBJ1-2; 8 bases map to TRBD1. The CDR3 runs to 16 residues. With V trimmed by 0 bases and J by 7 bases, 10 bases remained unmatched. Germline V gene lookup returns CDR1 LNHNV and CDR2 YYDKDF (reference sequence).

The rearrangement uses TRBV30 and TRBJ1-2; maybe TRBD1 (6 bases). Trimming pared 0 bases from V and 8 bases from J, leaving 16 bases between. The V gene's germline CDR1 is GTSNPN and CDR2 SVGIG (reference sequence). There are 14 residues in the CDR3. The CDR3 bases are TGTGCCTGGAGTGTGGGGGCCCGGGGAAGAGGCTACACCTTC. Its protein is CAWSVGARGRGYTF.

The V call is TRBV29-1, the J call TRBJ1-1, with TRBD1 matching over 8 bases. With 3 bases clipped from V and 2 bases from J, the junction kept 2 bases outside the gene matches. From germline, CDR1 is SQVTM and CDR2 ANQGSEA. The CDR3 consists of 13 residues. CDR3 nucleotide sequence: TGCAGCGTTGAGGGACAGGCTAACACTGAAGCTTTCTTT. It codes for CSVEGQANTEAFF.

The rearrangement links TRBV5-1 to TRBJ2-5; D is ambiguous. There are 13 residues in the CDR3. V lost 0 bases, J lost 3 bases, and 6 bases lay in between. Germline loops: CDR1 SGHRS, CDR2 YFSETQ. The CDR3 DNA sequence: TGCGCCAGCAGCTTGGCCAGAGAAGAGACCCAGTACTTC. Translating it yields CASSLAREETQYF.

This rearrangement joins TRBV6-1 to TRBJ2-1; 9 bases are a match to TRBD1. V was pared by 5 bases and J by 7 bases, with 6 bases of the junction left unmatched. This CDR3 spans 14 amino acids. CDR1 MNHNS and CDR2 SASEGT come from the germline V gene. In DNA, the CDR3 is TGTGCCAGCAGTTTTGGGACAGGGTTTAATGAGCAGTTCTTC. It codes for CASSFGTGFNEQFF.